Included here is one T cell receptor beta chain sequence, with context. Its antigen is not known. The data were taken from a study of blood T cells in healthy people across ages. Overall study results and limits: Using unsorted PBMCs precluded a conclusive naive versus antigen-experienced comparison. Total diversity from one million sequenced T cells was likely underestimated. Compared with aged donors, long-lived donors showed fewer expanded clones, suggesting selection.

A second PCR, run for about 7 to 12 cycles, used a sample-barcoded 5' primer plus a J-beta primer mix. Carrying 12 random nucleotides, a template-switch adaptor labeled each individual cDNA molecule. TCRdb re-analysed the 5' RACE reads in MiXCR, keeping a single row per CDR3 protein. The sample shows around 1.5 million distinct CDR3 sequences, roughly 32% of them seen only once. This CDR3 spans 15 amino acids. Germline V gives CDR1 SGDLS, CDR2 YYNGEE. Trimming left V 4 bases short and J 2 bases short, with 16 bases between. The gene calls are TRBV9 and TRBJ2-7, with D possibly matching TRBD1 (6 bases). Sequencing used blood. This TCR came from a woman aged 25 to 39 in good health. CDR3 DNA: TGTGCCAGCAGCCCTTACAGGGAGAGGCCCTACGAGCAGTACTTC. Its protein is CASSPYRERPYEQYF.